This T cell receptor (beta chain) is from a study of blood T cell repertoires in COVID-19. The CDR3 is 17 residues long. J gave up 5 bases and V 4 bases, and 7 bases lay outside the gene matches. Germline V gene lookup returns CDR1 SGHTA and CDR2 FQGNSA. In the original analysis: Using reference gene primer amplification, nucleated cell counts were estimated. Method: immunoSEQ multiplex PCR; TCRdb's copy keeps in-frame clones and lacks some. V and J calls and clone size follow that table, whereas D and trimming were derived from the DNA. Of around 77,000 clones in the sample, approximately 90% were seen once.

The clonotype was recovered from a woman in her fifties or sixties with active COVID-19. The rearrangement uses TRBV7-2 and TRBJ2-1; TRBD2 agrees at 14 bases. The material sequenced was peripheral blood. CDR3: CASSSTRLAGGNNEQFF. CDR3 DNA sequence: TGTGCCAGCAGCTCCACCCGACTAGCGGGAGGGAACAATGAGCAGTTCTTC.